The 20 T cell receptor beta chains below were found in one sample sequenced in a study of cytomegalovirus exposure and HLA in healthy donors. Primers for the PCR totalled 60 Vbeta and 13 Jbeta. This table comes from immunoSEQ multiplex PCR, and its TCRdb copy is limited to in-frame clones, with some not included. Among roughly 120,000 clones listed, roughly two thirds were seen once. The sequencing sample was made of PBMCs. The receptors stem from a man in his thirties or forties in good health and CMV-seropositive.

The chain employs TRBV11-1 and TRBJ1-4, with a tentative D call TRBD1 (6 bases). The CDR3 contains 12 residues. The germline V gene encodes CDR1 SGHAT and CDR2 FQDESV (reference sequence). Trimming cost V 5 bases and J 12 bases, with 13 bases left between them. The CDR3 here is CASSPDSNQLFF. The CDR3 DNA follows: TGTGCCAGCAGCCCGGACAGTAACCAACTGTTTTTT.

This clone came up a few times. The chain uses TRBV21-1 and TRBJ2-1; TRBD1, the D gene given by the table, was not confirmed from the DNA. TRBV21-1 is tagged as a pseudogene. The CDR3 is 17 residues long. The CDR3, as DNA: TGTGCCAGCAGCACGCCAGGGTGTAGTCTCTCCTACAATGAGCAGTTCTTC. It translates to CASSTPGCSLSYNEQFF.

The chain employs TRBV7-9 and TRBJ2-1, with 7 bases fitting TRBD1. V lost 1 base and J lost 13; bases outside the gene matches: 7. The CDR3 contains 13 residues. Germline-derived CDR1 and CDR2 are SEHNR and FQNEAQ (reference sequence). The chain's CDR3 is CASSLDPGQPQFF. In DNA form, the CDR3 reads TGTGCCAGCAGCTTAGACCCGGGACAGCCTCAGTTCTTC.

This clone has just a few counts. V usage is TRBV5-6 and J usage is TRBJ2-3; 9 positions agree with TRBD2. Trimming removed 2 bases from V and 3 bases from J; junction bases left unmatched: 4. Germline CDR1 is SGHDT and CDR2 is YYEEEE. The CDR3 runs to 15 residues. The CDR3 protein is CASSFPSGMTDTQYF. CDR3 nucleotides: TGTGCCAGCAGCTTCCCTAGCGGGATGACAGATACGCAGTATTTT. Full variable domain (outside the CDR3, taken from reference TRBV5-6 and TRBJ2-3): DAGVTQSPTHLIKTRGQQVTLRCSPKSGHDTVSWYQQALGQGPQFIFQYYEEEERQRGNFPDRFSGHQFPNYSSELNVNALLLGDSALYLCASSFPSGMTDTQYFGPGTRLTVL.

The chain joins TRBV29-1 to TRBJ1-1, with D unclear. V shed 4 bases and J shed 3 bases, with 6 bases lying between them. This CDR3 contains 11 residues. Germline V gives CDR1 SQVTM, CDR2 ANQGSEA. DNA for the CDR3: TGCAGCGTTGCGCGCGACACTGAAGCTTTCTTT. This gives the protein CSVARDTEAFF.

The rearrangement uses TRBV2 and TRBJ2-3; 9 nucleotides align to TRBD1. With 6 bases clipped from V and 1 base from J, the junction kept 2 bases outside the gene matches. There are 14 residues in the CDR3. In germline, CDR1 is SNHLY, CDR2 FYNNEI. CDR3 loop: CASRWTGGTDTQYF. CDR3 in DNA: TGTGCCAGCAGATGGACAGGGGGCACAGATACGCAGTATTTT.

This clone has only a few counts. The chain is built from TRBV4-3 and TRBJ1-2; D may be TRBD1 (6 bases). CDR1 is LGHNA, CDR2 YSLEER, per germline. V was shortened by 2 bases and J by 7 bases, with 17 bases between the two germline ends. The CDR3 is 15 amino acids. The CDR3 is CASSQSETGSGGYTF. The CDR3, as DNA: TGCGCCAGCAGCCAAAGCGAGACAGGCAGTGGTGGCTACACCTTC.

The rearrangement links TRBV15 to TRBJ2-3; 12 nucleotides align to TRBD2. The germline V gene encodes CDR1 LNHNV and CDR2 YYDKDF (reference sequence). This CDR3 is built from 15 residues. The V and J ends lost 6 bases and 4 bases, in that order; junction bases with no gene match: 5. Here the CDR3 DNA reads TGTGCCACCAGGAGACTAGCGGGAGTTTCAGATACGCAGTATTTT. Amino acid sequence: CATRRLAGVSDTQYF.

V is TRBV4-1 and J is TRBJ1-5; D might be TRBD1 (5 bases). This CDR3 is 18 amino acids long. Germline CDR1 and CDR2: MGHRA and YSYEKL. The V end lost 1 base, the J end lost 2 bases, and 18 bases lay between the germline ends. The CDR3 bases are TGCGCCAGCAGCCAAGGCCGAGGAGGGGCATCAGGCAATCAGCCCCAGCATTTT. Its protein is CASSQGRGGASGNQPQHF.

The rearrangement joins TRBV7-3 to TRBJ2-2, with 9 positions matching TRBD2. Per germline, CDR1 SGHTA and CDR2 FQGTGA. The CDR3 length is 16 residues. V lost 6 bases to trimming and J lost 4 bases; unmatched junction nucleotides: 9. CDR3 nucleotide sequence: TGTGCCAGCAGGATTAGCGGGAGTTTCGGCACCGGGGAGCTGTTTTTT. Protein: CASRISGSFGTGELFF.

The rearrangement uses TRBV5-1 and TRBJ2-1, with 8 bases matching TRBD2. CDR3 length: 15 amino acids. V shed 0 bases, J shed 3 bases, and the junction held 2 bases outside the gene matches. Germline CDR1 SGHRS, CDR2 YFSETQ. This CDR3 is CASSLVSGSYNEQFF. Here the CDR3 DNA reads TGCGCCAGCAGCTTGGTAAGCGGGAGCTACAATGAGCAGTTCTTC.

This clone was observed a handful of times. The chain links TRBV18 to TRBJ1-6, with TRBD1 as a possible D gene (5 bases). Trimming left V 6 bases short and J 6 bases short, with 15 bases between. The CDR3 is 15 amino acids. Germline assignment: CDR1 KGHSH and CDR2 LQKENI. Here the CDR3 reads CASSPTSGLNSPLHF. In DNA form, the CDR3 reads TGTGCCAGCTCCCCGACATCGGGACTTAATTCACCCCTCCACTTT.

The chain combines TRBV27 with TRBJ2-7; D uncertain. This CDR3 spans 16 amino acids. The germline CDR1 and CDR2 sequences are MNHEY and SMNVEV (reference sequence). V was clipped by 3 bases and J by 0 bases, with 15 bases between them. The CDR3 sequence is CASSLRWQVISYEQYF. In DNA, the CDR3 is TGTGCCAGCAGTTTGCGATGGCAGGTGATCTCCTACGAGCAGTACTTC.

CDR3 in DNA: TGTGCCAGCAGCGAACGGACAGGGAGTCAGCCCCAGCATTTT. Residues: CASSERTGSQPQHF. The chain employs TRBV2 and TRBJ1-5, with 8 bases matching TRBD1. Germline trimming cut 6 bases from V and 6 bases from J; bases unmatched to any gene: 7. This CDR3 spans 14 amino acids. CDR1 is SNHLY and CDR2 is FYNNEI in the germline V gene.

The rearrangement links TRBV5-1 to TRBJ2-5; TRBD1 matches 8 bases. V was pared by 3 bases and J by 2 bases, with 6 bases of the junction left unmatched. CDR3 length equals 15 residues. Germline V gene sequence: CDR1 SGHRS, CDR2 YFSETQ. CDR3 in amino acids: CASSSNGQGQETQYF. The CDR3 coding sequence is TGCGCCAGCAGCTCGAACGGACAGGGTCAAGAGACCCAGTACTTC.

The chain couples TRBV6-6 to TRBJ1-2; D not resolved. There are 13 residues in the CDR3. V was cut by 7 bases and J by 4 bases, with 13 bases left in between. Germline V CDR1 and CDR2: MNHNY, SVGAGI (reference sequence). CDR3 sequence: CASIQSAVYGYTF. DNA for the CDR3: TGTGCCAGCATCCAGTCAGCGGTCTATGGCTACACCTTC.

The chain couples TRBV19 to TRBJ2-7; 7 nucleotides agree with TRBD2. The germline CDR1 and CDR2 sequences are LNHDA and SQIVND (reference sequence). V shed 2 bases and J 4 bases; nucleotides not matched to a gene: 14. CDR3 length equals 17 residues. This chain's CDR3 is CASSILGGGSSPYEQYF. CDR3 DNA sequence: TGTGCCAGTAGTATACTGGGCGGCGGGAGTTCGCCTTACGAGCAGTACTTC.

The rearrangement uses TRBV6-5 and TRBJ1-3; 9 positions match TRBD1. The CDR3 covers 15 residues. The V gene end was trimmed by 5 bases and the J gene end by 1 base; junction bases not matched to a gene: 3. Germline CDR1 is MNHEY and CDR2 is SVGAGI. CDR3 region: CASSLTGGSGNTIYF. As DNA, the CDR3 is TGTGCCAGCAGTCTGACAGGGGGATCTGGAAACACCATATATTTT.

The chain is built from TRBV4-1 and TRBJ2-1; TRBD1 is a possible D gene (5 bases). Trimming stripped 1 base from V and 7 bases from J, with 17 bases between. The germline gives CDR1 MGHRA, CDR2 YSYEKL. The CDR3 consists of 16 residues. The CDR3 DNA reads as TGCGCCAGCAGCCAAGGACGTGGGGCAAGGTGGAATGAGCAGTTCTTC. The encoded protein is CASSQGRGARWNEQFF.

This chain uses TRBV28 with TRBJ1-5, with 7 bases identical to TRBD1. The germline CDR1 and CDR2 sequences are MDHEN and SYDVKM. The CDR3 consists of 14 residues. V shed 2 bases and J 6 bases; nucleotides not matched to a gene: 4. As DNA, the CDR3 is TGTGCCAGCAGTTTAGGACAGGACCGTCAGCCCCAGCATTTT. Its translation: CASSLGQDRQPQHF.